Below are 8 T cell receptor beta chains sequenced from a single sample in a study of graft-versus-host responses after intestinal transplantation. Some clones are missing from TCRdb's copy, which holds only in-frame ones; the method was immunoSEQ multiplex PCR. The data show approximately 88,000 clones, less than 95% seen once. These TCRs' antigens remain unknown. The source material was unstimulated CD4+ T cells sorted from spleen or lymph node cells, sampled before transplant. The receptor source for this set is a human donor who was the organ donor for an intestinal transplant.

With regard to this clone: This CDR3 is missing its conserved last phenylalanine or tryptophan, likely due to a read error. The limits of the CDR3 on the DNA are not certain, so only TCRdb's listed CDR3 is given. The J gene is TRBJ1-4, the V gene TRBV27. The CDR3 totals 12 residues, both ends included. Germline-derived CDR1 and CDR2 are MNHEY and SMNVEV (reference sequence). The CDR3 sequence is CASSPQREPAWG.

The genes are TRBV10-2 and TRBJ1-6; 9 positions agree with TRBD1. The V segment lost 6 bases and the J segment 7 bases; nucleotides outside the gene matches: 4. The CDR3 contains 14 residues. The germline CDR1 and CDR2 sequences are WSHSY and SAAADI. The CDR3 sequence: CASSRQGVNSPLHF. CDR3 sequence (DNA): TGCGCCAGCAGCCGACAGGGGGTGAATTCACCCCTCCACTTT.

The chain recombines TRBV5-1 with TRBJ1-4; D remains unclear. Looked up from germline, CDR1 is SGHRS and CDR2 is YFSETQ. The V and J ends lost 3 bases and 3 bases respectively, with 9 bases between them. This CDR3 is 14 amino acids long. CDR3 protein: CASSSPGANEKLFF. The CDR3 DNA reads TGCGCCAGCAGCTCACCGGGAGCTAATGAAAAACTGTTTTTT. The entire variable domain, with the rest obtained from reference TRBV5-1 and TRBJ1-4, is as follows: KAGVTQTPRYLIKTRGQQVTLSCSPISGHRSVSWYQQTPGQGLQFLFEYFSETQRNKGNFPGRFSGRQFSNSRSEMNVSTLELGDSALYLCASSSPGANEKLFFGSGTQLSVL.

Only one count was recorded for this clone. The rearrangement links TRBV4-1 to TRBJ2-7, with no clear D. The CDR3 runs 15 residues. V lost 0 bases and J 2 bases, leaving 11 bases between the germline ends. Germline V CDR1 and CDR2: MGHRA, YSYEKL. CDR3 sequence: CASSQDRSVAYEQYF. As DNA, the CDR3 is TGCGCCAGCAGCCAAGATAGGAGCGTCGCCTACGAGCAGTACTTC.

The rearrangement links TRBV6-6 to TRBJ1-2; D call uncertain. Germline-derived CDR1 and CDR2 are MNHNY and SVGAGI (reference sequence). The CDR3 is 16 residues long. Deletions cut 0 bases from V and 2 bases from J, with 13 bases between. The CDR3 DNA sequence: TGTGCCAGCAGTTACTCTAGGACCTACCGGAACTATGGCTACACCTTC. Translation: CASSYSRTYRNYGYTF.

This sequence joins TRBV7-2 and TRBJ1-1; TRBD1 agrees at 7 bases. The CDR3 loop spans 15 amino acids. Germline V gene data show CDR1 as SGHTA and CDR2 as FQGNSA. The ends lost 0 bases at V and 4 bases at J; junction bases unmatched: 5. The CDR3 protein is CASSLALAGGTEAFF. The CDR3 bases are TGTGCCAGCAGCTTAGCTCTTGCAGGGGGCACTGAAGCTTTCTTT. The full variable domain, in which reference TRBV7-2 and TRBJ1-1 provide the parts outside the CDR3, is GAGVSQSPSNKVTEKGKDVELRCDPISGHTALYWYRQSLGQGLEFLIYFQGNSAPDKSGLPSDRFSAERTGGSVSTLTIQRTQQEDSAVYLCASSLALAGGTEAFFGQGTRLTVV.

The chain is built from TRBV7-2 and TRBJ2-3, with unresolved D. The V and J ends lost 4 bases and 7 bases respectively, with 9 bases between them. CDR1 and CDR2 (germline): SGHTA, FQGNSA. This CDR3 is 12 amino acids long. CDR3 bases: TGTGCCAGCAGCTCAACAGCGAATACGCAGTATTTT. This sequence encodes CASSSTANTQYF.

For the CDR3, the DNA is TGTGCCAGCAGCTTGGCCGGGGGAACAGATCCCTCCTACAATGAGCAGTTCTTC. It codes for CASSLAGGTDPSYNEQFF. This sequence joins TRBV5-4 and TRBJ2-1, with a weak D call TRBD2 (6 bases). This CDR3 has 18 residues. Germline V gene lookup returns CDR1 SGHNT and CDR2 YYREEE (reference sequence). Trimming shortened V by 0 bases and J by 0 bases, and 16 bases separated the two germline ends. The variable domain in full, completed from reference TRBV5-4 and TRBJ2-1, reads ETGVTQSPTHLIKTRGQQVTLRCSSQSGHNTVSWYQQALGQGPQFIFQYYREEENGRGNFPPRFSGLQFPNYSSELNVNALELDDSALYLCASSLAGGTDPSYNEQFFGPGTRLTVL.